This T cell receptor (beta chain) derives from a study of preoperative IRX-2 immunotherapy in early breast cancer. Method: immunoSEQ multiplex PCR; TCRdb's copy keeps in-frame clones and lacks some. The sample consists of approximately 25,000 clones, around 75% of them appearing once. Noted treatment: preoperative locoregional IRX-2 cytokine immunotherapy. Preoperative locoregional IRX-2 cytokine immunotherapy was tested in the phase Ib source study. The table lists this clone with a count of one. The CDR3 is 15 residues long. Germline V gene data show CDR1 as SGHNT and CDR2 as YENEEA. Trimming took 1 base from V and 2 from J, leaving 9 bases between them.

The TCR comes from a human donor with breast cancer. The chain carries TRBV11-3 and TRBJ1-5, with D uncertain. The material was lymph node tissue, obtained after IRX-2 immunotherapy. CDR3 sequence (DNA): TGTGCCAGCAGCTTAGGTTGGGTTGGCAATCAGCCCCAGCATTTT. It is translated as CASSLGWVGNQPQHF.